This T cell receptor beta chain is drawn from a study of CD8 T cells in Susac syndrome. This clonotype has only one observation. An input of roughly 0.45 to 1 ug of RNA was subjected to reverse transcription using random hexamers. TCRdb passed the immunoSEQ multiplex PCR reads through MiXCR, listing each CDR3 protein once. The sample carries about 60,000 distinct CDR3 sequences, around nine tenths recorded once. This TCR was recovered from a human donor in good health. Sequences were obtained from CD8+ T cells from PBMCs.

The CDR3 region has the DNA TGTGCCAGCAGTTTAGGCAGGGGGCCCGAGCAGTACTTC. Translating it yields CASSLGRGPEQYF. This chain uses TRBV27 with TRBJ2-7, with TRBD1 matching 8 bases. Germline CDR1 and CDR2: MNHEY and SMNVEV (reference sequence). The CDR3 is 13 amino acids. Trimming at V came to 2 bases and at J to 6 bases, leaving 3 bases not matched to a gene.